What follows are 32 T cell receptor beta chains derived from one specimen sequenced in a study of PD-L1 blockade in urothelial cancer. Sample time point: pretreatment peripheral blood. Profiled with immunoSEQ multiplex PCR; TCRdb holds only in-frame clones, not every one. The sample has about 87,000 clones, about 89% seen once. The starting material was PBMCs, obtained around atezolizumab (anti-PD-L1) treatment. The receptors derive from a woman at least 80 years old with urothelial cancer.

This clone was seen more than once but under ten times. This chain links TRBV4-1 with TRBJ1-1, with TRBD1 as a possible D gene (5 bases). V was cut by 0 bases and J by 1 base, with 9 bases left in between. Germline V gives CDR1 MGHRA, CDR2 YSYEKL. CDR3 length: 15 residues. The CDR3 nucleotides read TGCGCCAGCAGCCAAGATCAAGACAGGAACACTGAAGCTTTCTTT. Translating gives CASSQDQDRNTEAFF.

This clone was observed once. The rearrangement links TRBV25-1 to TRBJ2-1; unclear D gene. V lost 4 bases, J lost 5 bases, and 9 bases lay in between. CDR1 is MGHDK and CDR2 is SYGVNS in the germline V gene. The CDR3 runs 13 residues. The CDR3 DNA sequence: TGTGCCAGCAGTGCCGACTGGAACAATGAGCAGTTCTTC. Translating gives CASSADWNNEQFF.

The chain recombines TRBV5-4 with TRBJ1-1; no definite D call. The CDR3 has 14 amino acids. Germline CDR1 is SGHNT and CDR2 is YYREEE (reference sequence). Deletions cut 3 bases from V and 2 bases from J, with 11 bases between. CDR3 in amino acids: CASSSLGENTEAFF. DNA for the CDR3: TGTGCCAGCAGCTCCCTCGGAGAAAACACTGAAGCTTTCTTT. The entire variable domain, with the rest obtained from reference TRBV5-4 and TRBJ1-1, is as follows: ETGVTQSPTHLIKTRGQQVTLRCSSQSGHNTVSWYQQALGQGPQFIFQYYREEENGRGNFPPRFSGLQFPNYSSELNVNALELDDSALYLCASSSLGENTEAFFGQGTRLTVV.

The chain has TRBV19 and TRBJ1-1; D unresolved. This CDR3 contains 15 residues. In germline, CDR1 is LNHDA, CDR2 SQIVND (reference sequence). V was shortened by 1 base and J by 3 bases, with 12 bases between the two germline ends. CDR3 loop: CASSIVPGRDTEAFF. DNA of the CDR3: TGTGCCAGTAGTATAGTTCCGGGAAGGGACACTGAAGCTTTCTTT.

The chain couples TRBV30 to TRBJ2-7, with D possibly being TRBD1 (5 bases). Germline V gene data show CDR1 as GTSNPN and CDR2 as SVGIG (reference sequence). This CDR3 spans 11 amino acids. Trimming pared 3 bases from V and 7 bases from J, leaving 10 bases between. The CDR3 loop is CAWSFRVEQYF. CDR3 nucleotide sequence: TGTGCCTGGAGCTTCAGGGTTGAGCAGTACTTC. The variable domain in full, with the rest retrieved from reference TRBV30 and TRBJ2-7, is SQTIHQWPATLVQPVGSPLSLECTVEGTSNPNLYWYRQAAGRGLQLLFYSVGIGQISSEVPQNLSASRPQDRQFILSSKKLLLSDSGFYLCAWSFRVEQYFGPGTRLTVT.

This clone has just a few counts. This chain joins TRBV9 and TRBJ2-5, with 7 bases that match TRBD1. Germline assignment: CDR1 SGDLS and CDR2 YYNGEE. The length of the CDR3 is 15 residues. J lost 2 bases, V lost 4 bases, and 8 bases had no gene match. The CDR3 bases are TGTGCCAGCAGCCATCGACAGGGTCAACAAGAGACCCAGTACTTC. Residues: CASSHRQGQQETQYF.

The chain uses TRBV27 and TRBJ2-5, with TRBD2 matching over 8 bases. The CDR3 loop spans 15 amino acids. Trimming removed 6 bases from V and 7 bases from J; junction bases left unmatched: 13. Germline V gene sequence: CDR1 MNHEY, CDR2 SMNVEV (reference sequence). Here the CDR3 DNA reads TGTGCCAGCAGGTCCTATACGGGACTAGAAGGGACCCAGTACTTC. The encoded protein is CASRSYTGLEGTQYF.

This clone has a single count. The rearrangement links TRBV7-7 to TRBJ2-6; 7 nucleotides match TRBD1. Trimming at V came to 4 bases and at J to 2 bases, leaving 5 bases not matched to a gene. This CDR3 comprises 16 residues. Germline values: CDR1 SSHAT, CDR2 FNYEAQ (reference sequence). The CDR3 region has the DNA TGTGCCAGCAGCTCACAACAGGGGACTGGGGCCAACGTCCTGACTTTC. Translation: CASSSQQGTGANVLTF.

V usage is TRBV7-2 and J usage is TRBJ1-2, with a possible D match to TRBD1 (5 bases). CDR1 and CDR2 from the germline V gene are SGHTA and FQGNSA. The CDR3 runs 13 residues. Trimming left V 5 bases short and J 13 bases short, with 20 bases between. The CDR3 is CASSILEAGGSTF. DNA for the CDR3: TGTGCCAGCAGCATCCTGGAGGCTGGGGGGAGCACCTTC.

The CDR3, as DNA: TGTGCCAGTAGTACGACAGGGAACACCGGGGAGCTGTTTTTT. Translating it yields CASSTTGNTGELFF. The chain uses TRBV19 and TRBJ2-2; D perhaps matches TRBD1 (6 bases). The germline V gene has CDR1 LNHDA and CDR2 SQIVND (reference sequence). V lost 4 bases and J 1 base, leaving 7 bases between the germline ends. CDR3 length: 14 residues. Drawing the rest from reference TRBV19 and TRBJ2-2, the complete variable domain is DGGITQSPKYLFRKEGQNVTLSCEQNLNHDAMYWYRQDPGQGLRLIYYSQIVNDFQKGDIAEGYSVSREKKESFPLTVTSAQKNPTAFYLCASSTTGNTGELFFGEGSRLTVL.

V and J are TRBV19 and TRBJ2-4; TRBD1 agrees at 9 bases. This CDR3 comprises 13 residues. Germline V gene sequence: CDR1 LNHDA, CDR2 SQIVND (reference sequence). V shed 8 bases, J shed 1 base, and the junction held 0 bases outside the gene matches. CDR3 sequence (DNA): TGTGCCAGTGGACAGGGGGCCAAAAACATTCAGTACTTC. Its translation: CASGQGAKNIQYF. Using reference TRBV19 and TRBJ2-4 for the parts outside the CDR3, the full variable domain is DGGITQSPKYLFRKEGQNVTLSCEQNLNHDAMYWYRQDPGQGLRLIYYSQIVNDFQKGDIAEGYSVSREKKESFPLTVTSAQKNPTAFYLCASGQGAKNIQYFGAGTRLSVL.

The CDR3 nucleotides are TGCGCCAGCAGCCATAGGGACTCCCAAGAGACCCAGTACTTC. It yields the protein CASSHRDSQETQYF. This chain uses TRBV4-1 with TRBJ2-5, with D possibly matching TRBD2 (6 bases). CDR1 and CDR2 (germline): MGHRA, YSYEKL. The V gene lost 3 bases and the J gene lost 1 base, with 9 bases spanning the gap. This CDR3 contains 14 residues.

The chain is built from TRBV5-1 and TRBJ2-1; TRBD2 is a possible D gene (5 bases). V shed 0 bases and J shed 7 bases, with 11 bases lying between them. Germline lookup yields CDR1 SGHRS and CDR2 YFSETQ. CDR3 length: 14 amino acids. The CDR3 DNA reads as TGCGCCAGCAGCTTGGCCGGGCGGGCAAATGAGCAGTTCTTC. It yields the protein CASSLAGRANEQFF.

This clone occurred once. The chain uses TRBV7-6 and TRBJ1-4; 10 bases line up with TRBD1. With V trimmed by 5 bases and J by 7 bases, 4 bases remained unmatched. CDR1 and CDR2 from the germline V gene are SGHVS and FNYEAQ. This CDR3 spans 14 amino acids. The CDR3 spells CASSLGQGIEKLFF. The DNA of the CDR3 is TGTGCCAGCAGCCTGGGACAGGGGATTGAAAAACTGTTTTTT. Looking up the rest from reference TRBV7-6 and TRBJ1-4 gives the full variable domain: GAGVSQSPRYKVTKRGQDVALRCDPISGHVSLYWYRQALGQGPEFLTYFNYEAQQDKSGLPNDRFSAERPEGSISTLTIQRTEQRDSAMYRCASSLGQGIEKLFFGSGTQLSVL.

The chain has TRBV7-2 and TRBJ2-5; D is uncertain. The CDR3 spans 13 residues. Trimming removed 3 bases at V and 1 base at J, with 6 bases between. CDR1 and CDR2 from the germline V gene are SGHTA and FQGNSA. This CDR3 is CASSFSGQETQYF. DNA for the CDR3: TGTGCCAGCAGCTTCTCAGGCCAAGAGACCCAGTACTTC.

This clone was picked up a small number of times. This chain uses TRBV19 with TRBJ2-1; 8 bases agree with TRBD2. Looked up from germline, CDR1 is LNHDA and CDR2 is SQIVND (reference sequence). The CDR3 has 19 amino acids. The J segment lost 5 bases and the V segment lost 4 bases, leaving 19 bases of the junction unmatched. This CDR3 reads CASSRNPGLSGGNNNEQFF. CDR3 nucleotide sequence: TGTGCCAGTAGTAGAAATCCGGGACTCAGCGGGGGAAACAACAATGAGCAGTTCTTC.

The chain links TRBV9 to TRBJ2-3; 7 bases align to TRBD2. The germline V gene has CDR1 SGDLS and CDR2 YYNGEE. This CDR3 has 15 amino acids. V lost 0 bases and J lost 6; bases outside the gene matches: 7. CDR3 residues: CASSVAGGTGDTQYF. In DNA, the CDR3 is TGTGCCAGCAGCGTAGCCGGGGGGACCGGGGATACGCAGTATTTT.

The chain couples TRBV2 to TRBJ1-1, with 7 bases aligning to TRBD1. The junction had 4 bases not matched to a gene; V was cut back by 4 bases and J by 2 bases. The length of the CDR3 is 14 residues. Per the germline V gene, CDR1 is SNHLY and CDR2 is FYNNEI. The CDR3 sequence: CASSARDSNTEAFF. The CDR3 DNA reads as TGTGCCAGCAGTGCCAGGGACAGTAACACTGAAGCTTTCTTT.

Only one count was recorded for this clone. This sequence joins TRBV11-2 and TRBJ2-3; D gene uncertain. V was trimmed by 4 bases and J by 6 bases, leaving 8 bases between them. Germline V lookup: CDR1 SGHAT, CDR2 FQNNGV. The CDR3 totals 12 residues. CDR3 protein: CASSYTVDTQYF. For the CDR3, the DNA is TGTGCCAGCAGCTACACCGTGGATACGCAGTATTTT.

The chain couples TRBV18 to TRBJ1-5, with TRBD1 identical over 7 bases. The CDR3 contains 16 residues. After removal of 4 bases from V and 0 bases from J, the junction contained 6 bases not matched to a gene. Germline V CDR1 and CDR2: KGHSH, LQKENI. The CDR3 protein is CASSLNRGNSNQPQHF. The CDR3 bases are TGTGCCAGCTCACTAAACAGGGGTAATAGCAATCAGCCCCAGCATTTT.

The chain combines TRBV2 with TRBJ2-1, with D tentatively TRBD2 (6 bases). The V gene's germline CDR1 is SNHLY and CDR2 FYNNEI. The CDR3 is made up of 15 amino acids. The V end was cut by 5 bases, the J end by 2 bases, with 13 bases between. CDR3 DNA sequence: TGTGCCAGCAGTTCCTTAGCGGCCCCCTACAATGAGCAGTTCTTC. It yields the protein CASSSLAAPYNEQFF.

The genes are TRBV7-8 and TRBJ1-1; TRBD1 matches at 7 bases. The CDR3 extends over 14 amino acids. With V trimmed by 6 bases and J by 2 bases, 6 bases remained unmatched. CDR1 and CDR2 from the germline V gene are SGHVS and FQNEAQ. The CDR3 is CASRGVGGNTEAFF. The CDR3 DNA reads TGTGCCAGCAGGGGGGTAGGGGGCAACACTGAAGCTTTCTTT.

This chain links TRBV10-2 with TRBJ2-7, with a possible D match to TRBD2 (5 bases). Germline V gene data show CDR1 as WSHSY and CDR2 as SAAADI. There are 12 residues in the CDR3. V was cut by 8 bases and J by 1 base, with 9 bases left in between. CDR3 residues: CASSEGSYEQYF. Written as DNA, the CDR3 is TGCGCCAGCTCTGAGGGATCCTACGAGCAGTACTTC.

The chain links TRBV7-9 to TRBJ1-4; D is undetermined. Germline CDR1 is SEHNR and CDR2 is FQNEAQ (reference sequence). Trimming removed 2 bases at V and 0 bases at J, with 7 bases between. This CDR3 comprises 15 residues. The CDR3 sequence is CASSLSTTTNEKLFF. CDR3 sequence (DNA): TGTGCCAGCAGCTTATCGACAACAACTAATGAAAAACTGTTTTTT. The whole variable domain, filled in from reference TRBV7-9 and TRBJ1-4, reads DTGVSQNPRHKITKRGQNVTFRCDPISEHNRLYWYRQTLGQGPEFLTYFQNEAQLEKSRLLSDRFSAERPKGSFSTLEIQRTEQGDSAMYLCASSLSTTTNEKLFFGSGTQLSVL.

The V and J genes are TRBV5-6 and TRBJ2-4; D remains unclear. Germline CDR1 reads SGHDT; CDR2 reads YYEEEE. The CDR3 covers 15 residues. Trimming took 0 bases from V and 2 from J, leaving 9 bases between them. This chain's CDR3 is CASSLARVTKNIQYF. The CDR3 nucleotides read TGTGCCAGCAGCTTGGCCCGGGTGACCAAAAACATTCAGTACTTC.

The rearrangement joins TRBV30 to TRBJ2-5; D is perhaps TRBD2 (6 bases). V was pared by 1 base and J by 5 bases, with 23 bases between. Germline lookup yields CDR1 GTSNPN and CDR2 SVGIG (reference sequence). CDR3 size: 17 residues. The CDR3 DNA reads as TGTGCCTGGAGTGGGCGTGGGGTTAGCGGCGTGAAGGAGACCCAGTACTTC. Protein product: CAWSGRGVSGVKETQYF. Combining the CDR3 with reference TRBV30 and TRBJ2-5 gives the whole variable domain SQTIHQWPATLVQPVGSPLSLECTVEGTSNPNLYWYRQAAGRGLQLLFYSVGIGQISSEVPQNLSASRPQDRQFILSSKKLLLSDSGFYLCAWSGRGVSGVKETQYFGPGTRLLVL.

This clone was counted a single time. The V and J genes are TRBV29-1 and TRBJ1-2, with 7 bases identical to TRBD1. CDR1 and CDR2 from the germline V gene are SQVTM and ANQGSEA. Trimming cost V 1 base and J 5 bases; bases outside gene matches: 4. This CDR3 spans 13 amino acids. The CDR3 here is CSVEATGEYGYTF. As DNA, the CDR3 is TGCAGCGTTGAAGCAACAGGGGAATATGGCTACACCTTC.

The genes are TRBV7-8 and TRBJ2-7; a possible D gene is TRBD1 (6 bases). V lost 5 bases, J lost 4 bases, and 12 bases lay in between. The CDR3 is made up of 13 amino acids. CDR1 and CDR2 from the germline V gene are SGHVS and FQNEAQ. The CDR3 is CASSGQQGYEQYF. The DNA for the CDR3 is TGTGCCAGCAGCGGACAGCAGGGTTACGAGCAGTACTTC.

The CDR3 region is CASSLQGSNQPQHF. CDR3 coding DNA: TGTGCCAGCAGCCTACAGGGCAGCAATCAGCCCCAGCATTTT. The chain employs TRBV6-1 and TRBJ1-5; a weak D match, TRBD1 (6 bases). The CDR3 consists of 14 residues. Germline CDR1 reads MNHNS; CDR2 reads SASEGT. V was cut by 6 bases and J by 1 base, with 10 bases left in between.

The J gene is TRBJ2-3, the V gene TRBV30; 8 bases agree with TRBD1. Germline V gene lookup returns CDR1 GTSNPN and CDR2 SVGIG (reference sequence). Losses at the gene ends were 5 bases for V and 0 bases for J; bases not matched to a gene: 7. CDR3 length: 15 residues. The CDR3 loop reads CAWGTGSASTDTQYF. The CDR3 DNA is TGTGCCTGGGGGACAGGATCCGCTAGCACAGATACGCAGTATTTT.

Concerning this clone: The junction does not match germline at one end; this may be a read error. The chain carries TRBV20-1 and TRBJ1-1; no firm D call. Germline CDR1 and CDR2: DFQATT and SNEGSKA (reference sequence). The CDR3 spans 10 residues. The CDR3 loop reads CSARDGEAFF. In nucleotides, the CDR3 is TGCAGTGCGAGAGACGGTGAAGCTTTCTTT.

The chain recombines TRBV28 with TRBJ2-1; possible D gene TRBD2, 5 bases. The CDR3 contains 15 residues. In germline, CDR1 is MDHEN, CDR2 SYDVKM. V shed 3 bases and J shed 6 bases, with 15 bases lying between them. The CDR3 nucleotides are TGTGCCAGCAGTTTGGTGTCACCTGGAGGCAATGAGCAGTTCTTC. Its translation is CASSLVSPGGNEQFF. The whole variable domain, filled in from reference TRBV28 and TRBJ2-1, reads DVKVTQSSRYLVKRTGEKVFLECVQDMDHENMFWYRQDPGLGLRLIYFSYDVKMKEKGDIPEGYSVSREKKERFSLILESASTNQTSMYLCASSLVSPGGNEQFFGPGTRLTVL.